Following are 22 T cell receptor beta chains from one sample sequenced in a study of shared clonotypes between healthy human individuals. TCRdb keeps only in-frame clones here, not all; method: immunoSEQ multiplex PCR. The table shows 1.4 million to 1.5 million clones, with approximately 97% occurring only once. Material for sequencing was naive CD4+ T cells sorted from blood. As to subset: CD45RA+ positively selected. The receptors were sampled from a man younger than 40 in good health.

V gene TRBV2 combines with J gene TRBJ2-1; 11 bases are a match to TRBD2. V was clipped by 7 bases and J by 3 bases; unmatched bases: 5. Looked up from germline, CDR1 is SNHLY and CDR2 is FYNNEI. The CDR3 is made up of 15 amino acids. CDR3 DNA: TGTGCCAGCACCCCGGGACTAGCGGACTACAATGAGCAGTTCTTC. Encoded protein: CASTPGLADYNEQFF.

The rearrangement uses TRBV5-6 and TRBJ2-7; 7 positions agree with TRBD2. J was trimmed by 4 bases and V by 4 bases; bases with no gene match: 5. The CDR3 is 13 amino acids. CDR1 SGHDT and CDR2 YYEEEE come from the germline V gene. The CDR3 bases are TGTGCCAGCAGCCCGTACGGGAGGTACGAGCAGTACTTC. This gives the protein CASSPYGRYEQYF. The variable domain in full, completed from reference TRBV5-6 and TRBJ2-7, reads DAGVTQSPTHLIKTRGQQVTLRCSPKSGHDTVSWYQQALGQGPQFIFQYYEEEERQRGNFPDRFSGHQFPNYSSELNVNALLLGDSALYLCASSPYGRYEQYFGPGTRLTVT.

The chain joins TRBV9 to TRBJ2-2; TRBD2 agrees at 10 bases. The CDR3 has 15 amino acids. The germline V gene has CDR1 SGDLS and CDR2 YYNGEE. Losses at the gene ends were 0 bases for V and 7 bases for J; bases not matched to a gene: 3. The CDR3 nucleotides are TGTGCCAGCAGCGTAGGCCTAGCGGGAGACGGGGAGCTGTTTTTT. This translates into CASSVGLAGDGELFF.

J is TRBJ2-2 and V is TRBV5-5; D call uncertain. Germline loops: CDR1 SGHKS, CDR2 YYEKEE (reference sequence). Trimming cost V 4 bases and J 3 bases, with 16 bases left between them. The CDR3 runs 16 residues. CDR3 amino acids: CASSRDPVLYTGELFF. The CDR3 DNA reads as TGTGCCAGCAGCCGCGATCCTGTCTTGTACACCGGGGAGCTGTTTTTT.

The chain uses TRBV11-2 and TRBJ2-7, with TRBD2 matching 8 bases. The CDR3 extends over 14 amino acids. Trimming at V came to 3 bases and at J to 4 bases, leaving 5 bases not matched to a gene. Germline V gene lookup returns CDR1 SGHAT and CDR2 FQNNGV. The CDR3 DNA follows: TGTGCCAGCAGCTTCGGTAGCGGGATTTACGAGCAGTACTTC. Its translation: CASSFGSGIYEQYF.

This clone occurred once. The CDR3 here is CASSPTGGFGEKLFF. The CDR3 coding sequence is TGTGCCAGCAGTCCGACAGGGGGCTTTGGTGAAAAACTGTTTTTT. This chain connects TRBV27 to TRBJ1-4, with 10 bases aligning to TRBD1. Germline V gene lookup returns CDR1 MNHEY and CDR2 SMNVEV (reference sequence). The CDR3 has 15 residues. V dropped 5 bases and J dropped 7; count of bases not matched to a gene: 7.

J is TRBJ2-5 and V is TRBV2; 7 nucleotides line up with TRBD1. V shed 0 bases, J shed 6 bases, and the junction held 7 bases outside the gene matches. The CDR3 length is 15 residues. Looked up from germline, CDR1 is SNHLY and CDR2 is FYNNEI. CDR3 sequence reads: CASSEALGGRKTQYF. In DNA, the CDR3 is TGTGCCAGCAGTGAAGCGCTAGGGGGCAGGAAGACCCAGTACTTC.

For this clone: Other DNA sequences in this sample translate to the same CDR3. The chain is built from TRBV5-4 and TRBJ1-2, with 11 bases matching TRBD1. Germline CDR1 reads SGHNT; CDR2 reads YYREEE (reference sequence). This CDR3 comprises 14 residues. V lost 4 bases to trimming and J lost 3 bases; unmatched junction nucleotides: 2. CDR3 residues: CASSLGQGDYGYTF. The DNA for the CDR3 is TGTGCCAGCAGCCTGGGACAGGGGGACTATGGCTACACCTTC.

The gene calls are TRBV7-9 and TRBJ2-7, with D maybe TRBD1 (7 bases). Per the germline V gene, CDR1 is SEHNR and CDR2 is FQNEAQ (reference sequence). The germline V and J ends were trimmed by 5 bases and 6 bases, with 20 bases remaining between them. The CDR3 is made up of 15 amino acids. As DNA, the CDR3 is TGTGCCAGCAGCACCAGACAGGGACTCCCCGGCGAGCAGTACTTC. Translation gives CASSTRQGLPGEQYF.

This rearrangement joins TRBV6-5 to TRBJ2-7; 8 nucleotides agree with TRBD1. CDR1 is MNHEY and CDR2 is SVGAGI in the germline V gene. The ends lost 6 bases at V and 2 bases at J; junction bases unmatched: 6. The CDR3 is 14 amino acids. CDR3 amino acids: CASSWTGTPYEQYF. The CDR3 nucleotides are TGTGCCAGCAGCTGGACAGGGACCCCCTACGAGCAGTACTTC.

This clone came up once. A much more abundant neighbour one base away suggests this may be a read error. This same CDR3 is encoded by further DNA sequences in the sample. V and J are TRBV2 and TRBJ2-6; D remains unclear. This CDR3 contains 14 residues. V was shortened by 3 bases and J by 0 bases, with 3 bases between the two germline ends. Germline-derived CDR1 and CDR2 are SNHLY and FYNNEI. CDR3 DNA: TGTGCCAGCAGTGAGAGCTCTGGGGCCAACGTCCTGACTTTC. Translated, it gives CASSESSGANVLTF. The whole variable domain, filled in from reference TRBV2 and TRBJ2-6, reads EPEVTQTPSHQVTQMGQEVILRCVPISNHLYFYWYRQILGQKVEFLVSFYNNEISEKSEIFDDQFSVERPDGSNFTLKIRSTKLEDSAMYFCASSESSGANVLTFGAGSRLTVL.

The V and J genes are TRBV19 and TRBJ1-2, with 9 bases lining up with TRBD1. CDR3 size: 17 residues. V was pared by 3 bases and J by 2 bases, with 10 bases of the junction left unmatched. The germline V gene encodes CDR1 LNHDA and CDR2 SQIVND (reference sequence). DNA for the CDR3: TGTGCCAGTAGTATCGACCGCGGGACAGGGCGGAACTATGGCTACACCTTC. It codes for CASSIDRGTGRNYGYTF.

This chain links TRBV29-1 with TRBJ2-7, with TRBD1 as a possible D gene (6 bases). V lost 5 bases, J lost 1 base, and 18 bases lay in between. Per germline, CDR1 SQVTM and CDR2 ANQGSEA. The CDR3 length is 15 residues. This CDR3 is CSVKKETGYSYEQYF. In nucleotides, the CDR3 is TGCAGCGTTAAAAAAGAGACAGGCTATTCCTACGAGCAGTACTTC.

The chain is built from TRBV28 and TRBJ2-1, with 8 bases that match TRBD2. Germline assignment: CDR1 MDHEN and CDR2 SYDVKM. V gave up 0 bases and J gave up 7 bases; unmatched junction bases: 8. The CDR3 extends over 16 amino acids. CDR3 residues: CASSLWTGLGYNEQFF. In DNA, the CDR3 is TGTGCCAGCAGTTTATGGACGGGACTAGGGTATAATGAGCAGTTCTTC. Full variable domain (missing parts from reference TRBV28 and TRBJ2-1): DVKVTQSSRYLVKRTGEKVFLECVQDMDHENMFWYRQDPGLGLRLIYFSYDVKMKEKGDIPEGYSVSREKKERFSLILESASTNQTSMYLCASSLWTGLGYNEQFFGPGTRLTVL.

A single count supports this clone. CDR3 sequence: CASSTRKDLVLAKNIQYF. CDR3 nucleotides: TGTGCCAGCAGCACTCGTAAGGACCTAGTGCTAGCCAAAAACATTCAGTACTTC. The chain combines TRBV5-6 with TRBJ2-4; D gene unclear. Germline V gene data show CDR1 as SGHDT and CDR2 as YYEEEE. The CDR3 is made up of 18 amino acids. V was pared by 4 bases and J by 0 bases, with 20 bases between.

This chain links TRBV7-6 with TRBJ2-3; D may be TRBD2 (6 bases). Germline assignment: CDR1 SGHVS and CDR2 FNYEAQ. This CDR3 spans 18 amino acids. V shed 6 bases and J shed 0 bases, with 22 bases lying between them. This CDR3 is CASRGTAGKRQSTDTQYF. The CDR3 nucleotides are TGTGCCAGCAGAGGCACAGCGGGCAAAAGACAAAGCACAGATACGCAGTATTTT.

For this clone: A junction end diverges from the germline sequence, so it may reflect a read error. The chain has TRBV5-4 and TRBJ2-1; D is unresolved. The CDR3 runs to 15 residues. Germline assignment: CDR1 SGHNT and CDR2 YYREEE (reference sequence). CDR3 protein: CASTQDRPNYDEQFF. The CDR3 DNA is TGTGCCAGCACCCAAGATAGGCCTAACTACGATGAGCAGTTCTTC.

This chain links TRBV7-2 with TRBJ1-1; 7 positions match TRBD1. Trimming removed 1 base from V and 5 bases from J; junction bases left unmatched: 10. The CDR3 is 16 amino acids. Germline assignment: CDR1 SGHTA and CDR2 FQGNSA. The CDR3 loop reads CASSLGRGRRDTEAFF. The DNA of the CDR3 is TGTGCCAGCAGCTTAGGTAGGGGGCGACGAGATACTGAAGCTTTCTTT.

This chain uses TRBV7-9 with TRBJ2-2; a possible D gene is TRBD1 (6 bases). CDR1 and CDR2 (germline): SEHNR, FQNEAQ (reference sequence). This CDR3 has 17 residues. The V gene lost 1 base and the J gene lost 0 bases, with 12 bases spanning the gap. DNA of the CDR3: TGTGCCAGCAGCTTAGATCGGACAGCTGCGAACACCGGGGAGCTGTTTTTT. Its protein product is CASSLDRTAANTGELFF.

This clone has a single count. The genes are TRBV2 and TRBJ2-2, with 9 bases that match TRBD2. The CDR3 spans 16 residues. Germline loops: CDR1 SNHLY, CDR2 FYNNEI. V shed 4 bases, J shed 0 bases, and the junction held 3 bases outside the gene matches. CDR3 residues: CASSVRLAANTGELFF. CDR3 DNA: TGTGCCAGCAGTGTTCGACTAGCGGCGAACACCGGGGAGCTGTTTTTT.

This clone was seen a single time. The chain couples TRBV5-1 to TRBJ2-7; TRBD1 is a possible D gene (6 bases). This CDR3 has 15 amino acids. V dropped 3 bases and J dropped 2 bases, with 15 bases sitting between them. Germline CDR1 is SGHRS and CDR2 is YFSETQ. Here the CDR3 reads CASSSIETGAYEQYF. The CDR3 nucleotides are TGCGCCAGCAGCTCGATCGAGACAGGAGCCTACGAGCAGTACTTC.

There are a few counts of this clone. The chain combines TRBV5-1 with TRBJ2-1, with 12 bases fitting TRBD2. Per the germline V gene, CDR1 is SGHRS and CDR2 is YFSETQ. The CDR3 has 14 amino acids. Trimming cost V 7 bases and J 7 bases; bases outside gene matches: 6. The CDR3 loop is CASVPTSGSNEQFF. CDR3 sequence (DNA): TGCGCCAGCGTACCGACTAGCGGGAGTAATGAGCAGTTCTTC.